The 26 T cell receptor beta chains below were found in one sample sequenced in a study of blood T cell repertoires in COVID-19. TCRdb's copy holds only in-frame clones and misses some; the assay was immunoSEQ multiplex PCR. This sample has around 200,000 clones, with roughly 80% found just once. The sequenced sample was peripheral blood. These receptors originate from a woman in her thirties or forties with acute or convalescent COVID-19.

The CDR3 DNA reads TGTGCCAGTAGTCCAGAGGACAGGTTCAATGAGCAGTTCTTC. Translation gives CASSPEDRFNEQFF. The chain combines TRBV19 with TRBJ2-1, with 7 bases identical to TRBD1. The V and J ends lost 5 bases and 6 bases, in that order; junction bases with no gene match: 7. CDR1 and CDR2 from the germline V gene are LNHDA and SQIVND (reference sequence). The CDR3 is 14 residues long.

The gene calls are TRBV7-3 and TRBJ1-2, with no clear D. CDR1 and CDR2 (germline): SGHTA, FQGTGA. Trimming pared 1 base from V and 4 bases from J, leaving 10 bases between. This CDR3 region has 14 residues. CDR3 protein: CASSLMPQTYGYTF. The CDR3, as DNA: TGTGCCAGCAGCTTAATGCCACAGACCTATGGCTACACCTTC.

The V and J genes are TRBV7-9 and TRBJ1-5; D gene uncertain. CDR1 and CDR2 from the germline V gene are SEHNR and FQNEAQ (reference sequence). This CDR3 has 13 amino acids. V shed 1 base and J shed 5 bases, with 6 bases lying between them. CDR3: CASSLGVDQPQHF. CDR3 DNA sequence: TGTGCCAGCAGCTTAGGTGTAGATCAGCCCCAGCATTTT.

This chain joins TRBV6-6 and TRBJ1-5, with D possibly TRBD1 on 6 matching bases. Germline V gene lookup returns CDR1 MNHNY and CDR2 SVGAGI (reference sequence). The CDR3 contains 14 residues. The V end lost 6 bases, the J end lost 5 bases, and 14 bases lay between the germline ends. The CDR3 reads CASRLGQFDQPQHF. DNA of the CDR3: TGTGCCAGCAGGCTCGGACAGTTCGATCAGCCCCAGCATTTT.

This chain joins TRBV24-1 and TRBJ2-3; 10 nucleotides agree with TRBD1. V lost 4 bases, J lost 1 base, and 4 bases stayed unmatched. The CDR3 contains 16 residues. The germline V gene has CDR1 KGHDR and CDR2 SFDVKD. CDR3 in DNA: TGTGCCACCAGTGACCCTGGACAGGGGGGCACAGATACGCAGTATTTT. This gives the protein CATSDPGQGGTDTQYF.

This clone was seen just once. The rearrangement uses TRBV18 and TRBJ2-7; tentatively, D is TRBD1 (5 bases). CDR3 length equals 13 residues. CDR1 and CDR2 from the germline V gene are KGHSH and LQKENI. Trimming removed 3 bases at V and 5 bases at J, with 11 bases between. CDR3 region: CASSPSRENEQYF. As DNA, the CDR3 is TGTGCCAGCTCACCTAGCAGGGAAAACGAGCAGTACTTC. The whole variable domain, filled in from reference TRBV18 and TRBJ2-7, reads NAGVMQNPRHLVRRRGQEARLRCSPMKGHSHVYWYRQLPEEGLKFMVYLQKENIIDESGMPKERFSAEFPKEGPSILRIQQVVRGDSAAYFCASSPSRENEQYFGPGTRLTVT.

J is TRBJ1-1 and V is TRBV5-1; TRBD1 might be the D (5 bases). V lost 0 bases to trimming and J lost 6 bases, with 9 bases between them. This CDR3 spans 13 amino acids. Germline CDR1 SGHRS, CDR2 YFSETQ. CDR3 nucleotides: TGCGCCAGCAGCTTGGGGGGCAGGGCTGAAGCTTTCTTT. Amino acids: CASSLGGRAEAFF.

The chain recombines TRBV12-3 or TRBV12-4 with TRBJ2-1, with D tentatively TRBD2 (5 bases). Trimming shortened V by 5 bases and J by 13 bases, and 12 bases separated the two germline ends. This CDR3 comprises 11 residues. The CDR3 region is CASSLTSSQFF. For the CDR3, the DNA is TGTGCCAGCAGTCTTACTAGTTCTCAGTTCTTC.

The chain couples TRBV2 to TRBJ1-5; possible D gene TRBD1, 5 bases. The CDR3 runs 14 residues. The V gene lost 2 bases and the J gene lost 7 bases, with 12 bases spanning the gap. CDR1 SNHLY and CDR2 FYNNEI come from the germline V gene. The CDR3 coding sequence is TGTGCCAGCAGTGAAAAACGGGGGAGCCAGCCCCAGCATTTT. As protein: CASSEKRGSQPQHF. The entire variable domain, with the rest obtained from reference TRBV2 and TRBJ1-5, is as follows: EPEVTQTPSHQVTQMGQEVILRCVPISNHLYFYWYRQILGQKVEFLVSFYNNEISEKSEIFDDQFSVERPDGSNFTLKIRSTKLEDSAMYFCASSEKRGSQPQHFGDGTRLSIL.

The chain combines TRBV5-1 with TRBJ2-3, with D possibly TRBD1 on 6 matching bases. The ends were cut back, 3 bases at V and 2 bases at J, with 13 bases in the middle. Germline CDR1 is SGHRS and CDR2 is YFSETQ. The CDR3 is 15 residues long. CDR3 residues: CASSSGDRATDTQYF. The CDR3 DNA follows: TGCGCCAGCAGCTCAGGGGATAGGGCCACAGATACGCAGTATTTT.

The sample holds a few counts of this clone. The chain joins TRBV4-1 to TRBJ2-6, with 9 bases that match TRBD1. Germline V gene sequence: CDR1 MGHRA, CDR2 YSYEKL. J gave up 0 bases and V 1 base, and 7 bases lay outside the gene matches. This CDR3 contains 19 residues. The CDR3 DNA reads TGCGCCAGCAGCCAAGGGATCGGACAGGGGAGCTCTGGGGCCAACGTCCTGACTTTC. Its protein product is CASSQGIGQGSSGANVLTF.

This chain uses TRBV27 with TRBJ1-5, with 10 bases aligning to TRBD1. CDR1 and CDR2 from the germline V gene are MNHEY and SMNVEV (reference sequence). V lost 3 bases, J lost 1 base, and 12 bases stayed unmatched. This CDR3 has 19 residues. CDR3 sequence reads: CASSFAPGTGVVSNQPQHF. DNA for the CDR3: TGTGCCAGCAGTTTTGCCCCTGGGACAGGGGTGGTAAGCAATCAGCCCCAGCATTTT.

V gene TRBV7-2 combines with J gene TRBJ2-1; TRBD2 aligns across 8 bases. The germline V gene encodes CDR1 SGHTA and CDR2 FQGNSA. With V trimmed by 6 bases and J by 10 bases, 23 bases remained unmatched. The CDR3 contains 18 residues. The CDR3 spells CASSSSRGLAGVLGEQFF. In nucleotides, the CDR3 is TGTGCCAGCAGTTCTTCACGGGGCCTAGCGGGTGTTCTAGGAGAGCAGTTCTTC.

This sequence joins TRBV28 and TRBJ2-1, with D uncertain. Germline V CDR1 and CDR2: MDHEN, SYDVKM. Trimming pared 7 bases from V and 9 bases from J, leaving 16 bases between. This CDR3 is built from 13 residues. This chain's CDR3 is CASTSTAAAEQFF. The CDR3 region has the DNA TGTGCCAGCACTTCGACTGCTGCAGCTGAGCAGTTCTTC.

V gene TRBV28 combines with J gene TRBJ1-4; D unresolved. V was pared by 8 bases and J by 4 bases, with 8 bases between. The V gene's germline CDR1 is MDHEN and CDR2 SYDVKM. The CDR3 length is 12 residues. The CDR3 nucleotides read TGTGCCAGCGCGCTCTTTAATGAAAAACTGTTTTTT. This sequence encodes CASALFNEKLFF.

V gene TRBV19 combines with J gene TRBJ1-5; possibly TRBD1 for D (6 bases). The CDR3 sequence is 14 residues long. Trimming left V 5 bases short and J 1 base short, with 9 bases between. Germline V lookup: CDR1 LNHDA, CDR2 SQIVND (reference sequence). CDR3 in DNA: TGTGCCAGTAGTCAGGGGTCAAGCAATCAGCCCCAGCATTTT. This encodes CASSQGSSNQPQHF.

The chain joins TRBV25-1 to TRBJ2-7, with TRBD1 identical over 7 bases. Per germline, CDR1 MGHDK and CDR2 SYGVNS. This CDR3 spans 15 amino acids. V lost 3 bases to trimming and J lost 1 base; unmatched junction nucleotides: 6. CDR3 loop: CASSDLWTGSYEQYF. CDR3 DNA sequence: TGTGCCAGCAGTGATCTATGGACAGGTTCCTACGAGCAGTACTTC.

The chain joins TRBV24-1 to TRBJ2-2; 13 bases map to TRBD2. Losses at the gene ends were 4 bases for V and 3 bases for J; bases not matched to a gene: 10. The CDR3 sequence is 19 residues long. Germline V gene data show CDR1 as KGHDR and CDR2 as SFDVKD. For the CDR3, the DNA is TGTGCCACCAGTGACCGAGGGGGACTAGCGGGGCAACACACCGGGGAGCTGTTTTTT. Encoded protein: CATSDRGGLAGQHTGELFF.

V gene TRBV5-4 combines with J gene TRBJ1-2; TRBD1 might be the D (5 bases). Germline-derived CDR1 and CDR2 are SGHNT and YYREEE (reference sequence). The ends were cut back, 0 bases at V and 6 bases at J, with 12 bases in the middle. CDR3 size: 14 residues. CDR3 sequence reads: CASSLGTRTDGYTF. In DNA, the CDR3 is TGTGCCAGCAGCTTGGGGACACGTACGGATGGCTACACCTTC. Filled out from reference TRBV5-4 and TRBJ1-2, the complete variable domain reads ETGVTQSPTHLIKTRGQQVTLRCSSQSGHNTVSWYQQALGQGPQFIFQYYREEENGRGNFPPRFSGLQFPNYSSELNVNALELDDSALYLCASSLGTRTDGYTFGSGTRLTVV.

This clone was found a few times. The rearrangement joins TRBV21-1 to TRBJ2-2; no check of the table's D call, TRBD1, against the DNA was made. TRBV21-1 is annotated as a pseudogene. The CDR3 runs to 21 residues. The CDR3 loop is CASSVPTGDREVWGNTGELFF. For the CDR3, the DNA is TGTGCCAGCAGCGTACCCACCGGGGACAGGGAAGTGTGGGGGAACACCGGGGAGCTGTTTTTT.

V usage is TRBV3-1 (or the pseudogene TRBV3-2) and J usage is TRBJ1-6; TRBD1 matches 11 bases. The CDR3 length is 15 residues. CDR1 and CDR2 (germline): LGHDT, YNNKEL (reference sequence). J was trimmed by 14 bases and V by 4 bases; bases with no gene match: 10. CDR3 coding DNA: TGTGCCAGCAGCCTTCGGGGACAGGGGGTTTTTTCCCTCCACTTT. Its translation is CASSLRGQGVFSLHF.

The V and J genes are TRBV28 and TRBJ1-6; no firm D call. The length of the CDR3 is 14 residues. Trimming took off 5 bases at V and 10 bases at J, with 15 bases between the two ends. CDR1 and CDR2 (germline): MDHEN, SYDVKM. Here the CDR3 DNA reads TGTGCCAGCAGTACGTCCCGGACGGGGTCACCCCTCCACTTT. It translates to CASSTSRTGSPLHF.

This chain joins TRBV19 and TRBJ1-3, with D possibly matching TRBD1 (6 bases). Trimming took 5 bases from V and 14 from J, leaving 19 bases between them. Germline CDR1 LNHDA, CDR2 SQIVND (reference sequence). This CDR3 has 13 residues. DNA of the CDR3: TGTGCCAGTAGTCTTCGGACAGCAGACTTATTATATTTT. This gives the protein CASSLRTADLLYF.

This rearrangement joins TRBV15 to TRBJ2-7, with 7 bases identical to TRBD2. CDR1 LNHNV and CDR2 YYDKDF come from the germline V gene (reference sequence). Unmatched junction bases numbered 5, after V lost 4 bases and J lost 2 bases. The CDR3 totals 14 residues. In DNA form, the CDR3 reads TGTGCCACCAGCATAGGACTAGGAACCTACGAGCAGTACTTC. It yields the protein CATSIGLGTYEQYF. The variable domain in full, completed from reference TRBV15 and TRBJ2-7, reads DAMVIQNPRYQVTQFGKPVTLSCSQTLNHNVMYWYQQKSSQAPKLLFHYYDKDFNNEADTPDNFQSRRPNTSFCFLDIRSPGLGDTAMYLCATSIGLGTYEQYFGPGTRLTVT.

The chain is built from TRBV27 and TRBJ2-7; the match to TRBD2 covers 7 bases. The ends lost 1 base at V and 3 bases at J; junction bases unmatched: 9. CDR1 is MNHEY and CDR2 is SMNVEV in the germline V gene (reference sequence). The CDR3 is 16 amino acids. The chain's CDR3 is CASSLFAHGGIYEQYF. The DNA for the CDR3 is TGTGCCAGCAGTTTATTCGCCCACGGGGGGATCTACGAGCAGTACTTC.

The chain carries TRBV11-2 and TRBJ2-7; 7 positions match TRBD1. V shed 3 bases, J shed 3 bases, and the junction held 11 bases outside the gene matches. CDR3 length: 16 amino acids. Germline CDR1 reads SGHAT; CDR2 reads FQNNGV. The CDR3 DNA reads as TGTGCCAGCAGCTTCTTCCTGGACAGGCAACTCTACGAGCAGTACTTC. This sequence encodes CASSFFLDRQLYEQYF.